This T cell receptor beta chain emerged from a study of T-cell reconstitution after alpha-beta-depleted transplantation in children. Germline values: CDR1 SGHRS, CDR2 YFSETQ. The CDR3 has 15 amino acids. Trimming removed 5 bases from V and 5 bases from J, with 16 bases in between. TCRbeta library construction was performed incorporating unique molecular identifiers. TCRdb ran MiXCR on the PCR reads and lists one entry per CDR3 protein. Counted here are approximately 420,000 distinct CDR3 sequences, 11% occurring once; the ten biggest clones make up 4.5% to 7%. This clonotype was picked up a small number of times.

The sequence came from a human donor who donated a stem cell graft to a child with acute myeloid leukemia. The source material was PBMCs from the stem cell graft donor, sampled from the stem cell graft. The chain couples TRBV5-1 to TRBJ2-2, with a tentative D call TRBD1 (6 bases). The CDR3 reads CASSHGQTGTGELFF. The CDR3 nucleotides are TGCGCCAGCAGTCATGGACAGACTGGTACCGGGGAGCTGTTTTTT.